This TCR beta chain was profiled in a study of identical twins (dated by TCRdb to 2015 to 2016). For context, the study as a whole: TCR alpha and beta repertoires from monozygotic twins, unrelated adults of various ages and cord blood were deep-sequenced to test whether fetal clonotypes persist. To rule out contamination, replicate twin experiments were performed at different times with different library preparation protocols.

Only healthy Caucasian donors were included. Miltenyi CD45RO+ enrichment and human naive T-cell isolation kits were used to isolate memory (CD45RO+) and naive T cells from PBMC. Libraries were constructed by 5' RACE. This sample was sequenced with an Illumina HiSeq 2000. Template switching added a universal primer binding site, and the final cDNA carried a unique molecular identifier that allowed TCR cDNA molecules to be counted accurately. Specific primers in the conserved constant-segment region were used to synthesize first-strand cDNA for TCR alpha and beta chains. To control for contamination, every cDNA library was double barcoded, receiving both a SMART-Mk sample barcode and Illumina barcodes. TruSeq adapter sequences and Illumina sample barcodes were added in two successive PCR steps. The Illumina HiSeq platform was used with custom primers to sequence TCR alpha and beta cDNA libraries. Per the original workflow: MiGEC processed the raw reads to extract unique molecular identifiers, while MiXCR was used to determine the CDR3 positions. Recombination models were inferred per individual with the repgenHMM and IGoR tools using an EM algorithm. Shared clonotypes were analyzed with the tcR package in R, and sharing was normalized by the product of cloneset sizes. To study raw recombination free of thymic and clonal selection effects, out-of-frame nonproductive sequences were analyzed. Starting from the raw public reads, TCRdb applied fastp trimming at Q25, assembled clones with MiXCR and retained in-frame beta chains. For every CDR3 protein sequence, its rows merge into one entry that carries the most common genes and DNA. The V and J calls reflect TCRdb's pipeline rather than the authors' work. This sample has 200,000 to 250,000 distinct CDR3 sequences in its table, and 8% to 11% of those were observed once. The ten largest clones capture about 9% of the sample.

The CDR3 holds 16 amino acids from the cysteine to the phenylalanine. The read is trimmed to its CDR3 DNA, 48 bases read in frame from base 1. Study-wide conclusions, independent of this receptor: The excess sharing between twins in beta out-of-frame sequences was weaker because fewer shared sequences reduced the signal-to-noise ratio. Compared with coincidental sharing between unrelated individuals, out-of-frame TCR alpha sequences shared between twins showed an excess of sequences with low generation probability. Zero-insertion analyses could be partly confounded by invariant T cells such as MAIT and iNKT, although diverse VJ usage argued against such confounding for most clonotypes. Abundant cord blood beta clonotypes had fewer insertions, young adult naive repertoires showed a similar but weaker trend, and memory repertoires showed no such trend. Because the same donors could not be followed over many years, the conclusions depended on cross-sectional statistical analysis. Out-of-frame TCR alpha sharing in monozygotic twins was systematically underestimated by recombination models, whereas sharing between unrelated individuals was in agreement with the recombination models.

This clonotype was counted many times. The clone's antigen remains unknown. Base qualities are not recorded, but no much larger clone differs from it by a single base. The sample comprised memory T cells sorted from blood. Explained via the paper, the cell subset or site label denotes: CD45RO+ enriched T cells. Recombination connected TRBV21-1 to TRBJ2-2; the table's TRBD2 call for D was not verified on the DNA. TRBV21-1 is deemed a pseudogene. This clonotype was sampled from a man aged 50-60 years in good health. The DNA reads as follows: TGTGCCAGCAGCAAAGTGGGAGGGTGGAACACCGGGGAGCTGTTTTTT. Its translation reads: CASSKVGGWNTGELFF.